This T cell receptor (beta chain) was sequenced during a study of graft-versus-host responses after intestinal transplantation (dated by TCRdb to 2020 to 2023). With respect to the entire study: The transplants that recipients got were multivisceral, liver-intestinal, or isolated intestinal. To identify alloreactive clones, pre-transplant mixed lymphocyte reaction products were sequenced and then compared with unstimulated pre-transplant donor and recipient T cells. Bulk TCR-beta CDR3 sequencing was used to track graft-versus-host and host-versus-graft alloreactive T cell clones in the graft, circulation and bone marrow after intestinal transplantation. A peak of at least 4% donor T cells among recipient peripheral blood mononuclear cells was the definition used for donor T cell macrochimerism. Every recipient was given anti-thymocyte globulin induction, followed by around three years of maintenance tacrolimus and steroids. The cohort enrolled 20 to 30 intestinal transplant recipients including one retransplant, and a few patients lacking pretransplant specimens were excluded. Samples from three later patients were sequenced in-house on an Illumina MiSeq with MiXCR processing rather than by the commercial service. The investigation overall reported the following: Conclusions were limited by the relatively low number and heterogeneity of intestinal transplant patients. Early after transplant, peak levels of circulating GvH clones were found to be associated with declines in HvG clones. In patients with donor T cell macrochimerism, the allografts had high GvH to HvG T cell clonal ratios. GvH clones turned up in recipient bone marrow, with some appearing earlier in ileal mucosa or blood, a pattern consistent with an intestinal mucosal origin.

This specimen's time point label, per the study, means: cells obtained before transplantation from donor or recipient. CD3+CD4+ and CD3+CD8+ populations were FACS-sorted from unstimulated pre-transplant donor and recipient cells taken from spleen or lymph nodes. Worth noting for this clone: The antigen it binds to is not known. The sample holds no much larger clone one base away, and base qualities are not on file.

The CDR3 runs 18 amino acids, cysteine and phenylalanine included. The retained sequence is limited to the CDR3, 54 bases, with the frame set at the first base. The germline V gene encodes CDR1 SGHTA and CDR2 FQGTGA. The junction shows trimming of 5 bases on V and 10 bases on J, and the gene matches do not reach 15 bases of it. Library construction relied on the immunoSEQ multiplex PCR assay. For most patients, genomic DNA was isolated with the Qiagen DNeasy Blood and Tissue Kit and sent frozen to Adaptive Biotechnologies for TCR sequencing. For most patients, high-throughput TCR-beta CDR3 sequencing of genomic DNA was performed by Adaptive Biotechnologies. Under the source paper's analysis protocol: TCR sequencing data for some 19 patients were retrieved from Adaptive's ImmunoSEQ software; a few other patients were processed with MiXCR and VDJtools. CD4 versus CD8 sorting errors were corrected by removing sequences found in both subsets at a frequency ratio below 5:1. CDR3 nucleotide sequences shared by donor and recipient were removed because the origin of these sequences could not be assigned. To count as alloreactive, a clone needed at least 2-fold expansion over unstimulated cells and a minimum CFSE-low frequency of 0.002% (template counts) or 0.001% (read counts). Clones were considered mappable if detected in sequenced pre-transplant spleen, lymph node, or MLR CFSE-low populations of the donor or recipient. The cumulative frequency of alloreactive clones was calculated as a percentage of all sequences, weighted by copy number. Entries here come from immuneACCESS through TCRdb and include only in-frame sequences with V and J called. Some clones fail to appear in such tables; in the studies checked, an unresolved V gene covers under half of the shortfall, and the cause of the remainder is unknown. V and J calls and clone size are those listed in that table; D and trimming were worked out from the DNA. The sample table records tens of thousands of clones; roughly 90% of these occur just once. 0.095% to 0.11% of the sample comes from the top ten.

The material sequenced was unstimulated CD4+ T cells sorted from spleen or lymph node cells, taken before intestinal transplant. The V gene is TRBV7-3 and the J gene is TRBJ2-1, with 15 junctional bases fitting TRBD2. The receptor was isolated from a human donor who received an intestinal transplant. The DNA sequence follows: TGTGCCAGCAGCCCCAAGGGGAGGACTAGCGGGGGGGCCGGGGAGCAGTTCTTC. This codes for CASSPKGRTSGGAGEQFF.